This is a list of T cell receptor beta chains from one sample in a study of beta chain features in type 1 diabetes. Clones were sequenced by immunoSEQ multiplex PCR, and TCRdb holds only the in-frame ones, with some missing. The profile shows 160,000 or so clones, roughly 9% of them singletons. Source material: central memory CD4+ T cells from blood. These receptors all come from a woman aged 25-40 years with type 1 diabetes. The CDR3 runs from the conserved cysteine through the conserved F or W. A D gene is named only where the DNA matches it firmly. Clone size, where shown, is once, few, many, or a class for clones that have expanded.

v_call	j_call	d_call	clone_size	cdr3_nt	cdr3_aa
TRBV19	TRBJ2-7	NA	NA	TGTGCCAGTAGTATAGGTGGACAGAGCTACGAGCAGTACTTC	CASSIGGQSYEQYF
TRBV5-4	TRBJ2-1	TRBD2	few	TGTGCCAGCAGCTCCGGACTAGCGGGAGGACTTTACAATGAGCAGTTCTTC	CASSSGLAGGLYNEQFF
TRBV30	TRBJ1-3	NA	few	TGTGCCTGGAACCACGGACCGAGGGACACCATATATTTT	CAWNHGPRDTIYF
TRBV28	TRBJ1-1	TRBD1	few	TGTGCCAGCAGCTTAGGGACAGCGAACACTGAAGCTTTCTTT	CASSLGTANTEAFF
TRBV7-8	TRBJ2-7	TRBD2	NA	TGTGCCAGCAGCCCCTACCGGGCGGGACTAGCGAGAGACTACGAGCAGTACTTC	CASSPYRAGLARDYEQYF
TRBV7-2	TRBJ2-7	NA	NA	TGTGCCAGCAGCAAGAGGGGGTCCTACGAGCAGTACTTC	CASSKRGSYEQYF
TRBV28	TRBJ2-7	NA	few	TGTGCCAGCAGTACCCGGAGCTTCGAGCAGTACTTC	CASSTRSFEQYF
TRBV23-1	TRBJ2-5	NA	few	TGCGCCAGCAGTCGGGGGGATCACGAGGAAGAGACCCAGTACTTC	CASSRGDHEEETQYF
TRBV4-1	TRBJ1-2	NA	NA	TGCGCCAGCAGCCAAGTGGGACTAACCTATGGCTACACCTTC	CASSQVGLTYGYTF
TRBV30	TRBJ1-1	TRBD1	NA	TGTGCCTGGAGTACCTGGACAGGGATGAACACTGAAGCTTTCTTT	CAWSTWTGMNTEAFF
TRBV30	TRBJ2-2	TRBD2	NA	TGTGCCTGGAGGGGGAGCGGGGGACTACATACCGGGGAGCTGTTTTTT	CAWRGSGGLHTGELFF
TRBV10-3	TRBJ1-1	TRBD1	NA	TGTGCCATCAGTGGGCTCCCTGACAGGGGGCGAACTGAAGCTTTCTTT	CAISGLPDRGRTEAFF
TRBV4-1	TRBJ1-1	TRBD1	few	TGCGCCAGCAGCCAAGAGGACAGGGCTATATGGATGAACACTGAAGCTTTCTTT	CASSQEDRAIWMNTEAFF
TRBV11-2	TRBJ2-1	NA	few	TGTGCCAGCAGCTTAGTTAGGGGGAGTAGCAATGAGCAGTTCTTC	CASSLVRGSSNEQFF
TRBV28	TRBJ2-3	TRBD2	few	TGTGCCAGCAGTCCATGGACTAGCGGGAGTACAGATACGCAGTATTTT	CASSPWTSGSTDTQYF
TRBV7-2	TRBJ2-3	TRBD2	NA	TGTGCCAGCAGCGGAAGACTAGCGGGAGACGCAGATACGCAGTATTTT	CASSGRLAGDADTQYF
TRBV5-4	TRBJ1-2	NA	NA	TGTGCCAGCAGCGAGGACAGACTCTATGGCTACACCTTC	CASSEDRLYGYTF